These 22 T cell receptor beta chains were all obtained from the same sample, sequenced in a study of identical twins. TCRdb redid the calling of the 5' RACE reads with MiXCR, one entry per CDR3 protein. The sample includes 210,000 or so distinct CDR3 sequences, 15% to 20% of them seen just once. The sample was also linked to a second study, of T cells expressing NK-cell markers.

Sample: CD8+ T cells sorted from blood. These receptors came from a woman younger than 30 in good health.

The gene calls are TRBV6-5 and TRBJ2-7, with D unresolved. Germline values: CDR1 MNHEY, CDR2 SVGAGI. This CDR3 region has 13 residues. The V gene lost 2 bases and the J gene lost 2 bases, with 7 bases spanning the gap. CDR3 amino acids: CASSYEATYEQYF. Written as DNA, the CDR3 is TGTGCCAGCAGTTACGAGGCGACCTACGAGCAGTACTTC.

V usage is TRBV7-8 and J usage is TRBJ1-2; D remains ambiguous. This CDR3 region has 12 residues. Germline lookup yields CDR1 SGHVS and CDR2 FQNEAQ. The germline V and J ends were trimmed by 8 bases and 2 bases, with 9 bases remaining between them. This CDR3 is CASAGPNYGYTF. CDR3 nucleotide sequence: TGTGCCAGCGCAGGCCCAAACTATGGCTACACCTTC. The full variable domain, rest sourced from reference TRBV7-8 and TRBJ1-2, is GAGVSQSPRYKVAKRGQDVALRCDPISGHVSLFWYQQALGQGPEFLTYFQNEAQLDKSGLPSDRFFAERPEGSVSTLKIQRTQQEDSAVYLCASAGPNYGYTFGSGTRLTVV.

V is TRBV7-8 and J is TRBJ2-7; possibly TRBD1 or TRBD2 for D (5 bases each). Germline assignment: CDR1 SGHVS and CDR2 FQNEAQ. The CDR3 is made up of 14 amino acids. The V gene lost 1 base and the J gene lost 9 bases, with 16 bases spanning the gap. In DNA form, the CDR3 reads TGTGCCAGCAGCTTAGGGGCAGGGAGAGAGGGGCAGTACTTC. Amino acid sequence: CASSLGAGREGQYF.

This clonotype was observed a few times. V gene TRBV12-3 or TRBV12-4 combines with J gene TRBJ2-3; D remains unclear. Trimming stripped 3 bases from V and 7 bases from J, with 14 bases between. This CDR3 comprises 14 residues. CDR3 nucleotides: TGTGCCAGCAGTTTGTCTGTCCCACAGAATACGCAGTATTTT. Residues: CASSLSVPQNTQYF.

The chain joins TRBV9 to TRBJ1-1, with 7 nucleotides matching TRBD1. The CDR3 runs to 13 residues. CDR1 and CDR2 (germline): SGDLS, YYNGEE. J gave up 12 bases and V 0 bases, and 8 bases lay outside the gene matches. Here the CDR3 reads CASSVGGGQRPFF. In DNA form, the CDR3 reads TGTGCCAGCAGCGTAGGTGGGGGACAGAGGCCTTTCTTT.

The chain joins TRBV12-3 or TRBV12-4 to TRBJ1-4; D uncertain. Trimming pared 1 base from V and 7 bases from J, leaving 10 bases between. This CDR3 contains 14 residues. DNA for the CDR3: TGTGCCAGCAGTTTAGTTACTCGGGGTGAAAAACTGTTTTTT. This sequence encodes CASSLVTRGEKLFF.

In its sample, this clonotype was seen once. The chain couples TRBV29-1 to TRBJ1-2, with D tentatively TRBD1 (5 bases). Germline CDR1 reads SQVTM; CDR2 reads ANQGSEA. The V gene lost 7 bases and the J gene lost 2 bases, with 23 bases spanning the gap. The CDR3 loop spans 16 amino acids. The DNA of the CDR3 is TGCAGCGGCAGTACGCGAAGCGGGGCTTGGAACTATGGCTACACCTTC. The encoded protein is CSGSTRSGAWNYGYTF.

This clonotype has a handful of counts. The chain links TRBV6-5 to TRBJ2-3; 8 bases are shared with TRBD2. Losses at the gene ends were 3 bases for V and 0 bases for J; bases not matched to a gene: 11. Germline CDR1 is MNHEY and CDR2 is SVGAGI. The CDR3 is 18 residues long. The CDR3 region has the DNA TGTGCCAGCAGTTATAATGGGGCGCGGGGGGTTAGCACAGATACGCAGTATTTT. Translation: CASSYNGARGVSTDTQYF.

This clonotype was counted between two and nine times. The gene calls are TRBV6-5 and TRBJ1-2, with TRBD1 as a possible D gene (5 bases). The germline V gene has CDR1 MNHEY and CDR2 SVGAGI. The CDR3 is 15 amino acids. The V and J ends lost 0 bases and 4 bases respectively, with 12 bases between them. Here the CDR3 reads CASSYSMVRGYGYTF. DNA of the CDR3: TGTGCCAGCAGTTACTCGATGGTGAGGGGCTATGGCTACACCTTC.

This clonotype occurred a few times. The CDR3 DNA reads TGTGCCAGCAGTGAACGCGGACAGGGTAGGGAAGAGCAGTACTTC. Its protein product is CASSERGQGREEQYF. V usage is TRBV25-1 and J usage is TRBJ2-7; 8 bases map to TRBD1. CDR1 and CDR2 (germline): MGHDK, SYGVNS. V shed 2 bases, J shed 7 bases, and the junction held 10 bases outside the gene matches. This CDR3 comprises 15 residues.

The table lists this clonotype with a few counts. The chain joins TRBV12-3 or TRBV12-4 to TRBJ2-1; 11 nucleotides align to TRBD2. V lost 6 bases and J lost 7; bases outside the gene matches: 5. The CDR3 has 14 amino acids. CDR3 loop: CASSNSGRVNEQFF. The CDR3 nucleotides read TGTGCCAGCAGCAATAGCGGGAGGGTTAATGAGCAGTTCTTC.

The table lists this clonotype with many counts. The CDR3 DNA sequence: TGCAGCGTTGTCGTCCTTCAAGAGACCCAGTACTTC. Its protein product is CSVVVLQETQYF. V is TRBV29-1 and J is TRBJ2-5, with D uncertain. Germline V CDR1 and CDR2: SQVTM, ANQGSEA. V was pared by 4 bases and J by 2 bases, with 8 bases between. The CDR3 runs to 12 residues.

CDR3 sequence reads: CASSLAAGRPYTNTQYF. DNA of the CDR3: TGCGCCAGCAGCTTGGCCGCAGGGCGGCCCTACACGAATACGCAGTATTTT. This chain connects TRBV5-1 to TRBJ2-3; D is perhaps TRBD1 (5 bases). CDR1 is SGHRS, CDR2 YFSETQ, per germline. V was shortened by 0 bases and J by 7 bases, with 21 bases between the two germline ends. This CDR3 region has 17 residues. The full variable domain, in which reference TRBV5-1 and TRBJ2-3 provide the parts outside the CDR3, is KAGVTQTPRYLIKTRGQQVTLSCSPISGHRSVSWYQQTPGQGLQFLFEYFSETQRNKGNFPGRFSGRQFSNSRSEMNVSTLELGDSALYLCASSLAAGRPYTNTQYFGPGTRLTVL.

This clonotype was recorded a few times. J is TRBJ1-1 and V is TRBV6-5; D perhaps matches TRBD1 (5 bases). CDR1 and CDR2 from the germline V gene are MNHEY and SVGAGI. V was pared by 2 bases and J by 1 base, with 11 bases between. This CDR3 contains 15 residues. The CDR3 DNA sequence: TGTGCCAGCAGTTACGAGGGGCGCGGGAACACTGAAGCTTTCTTT. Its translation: CASSYEGRGNTEAFF.

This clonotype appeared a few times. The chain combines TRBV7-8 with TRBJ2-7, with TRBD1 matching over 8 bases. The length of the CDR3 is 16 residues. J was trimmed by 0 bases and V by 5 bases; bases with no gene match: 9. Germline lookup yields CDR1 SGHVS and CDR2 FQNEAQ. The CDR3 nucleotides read TGTGCCAGCAGCCACCCGGGGGACAGGAGCTCCTACGAGCAGTACTTC. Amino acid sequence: CASSHPGDRSSYEQYF.

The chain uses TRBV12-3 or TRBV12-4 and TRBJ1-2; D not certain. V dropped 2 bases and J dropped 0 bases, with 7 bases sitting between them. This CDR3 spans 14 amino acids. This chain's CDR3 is CASSLKSANYGYTF. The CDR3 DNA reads TGTGCCAGCAGTTTAAAGTCAGCTAACTATGGCTACACCTTC.

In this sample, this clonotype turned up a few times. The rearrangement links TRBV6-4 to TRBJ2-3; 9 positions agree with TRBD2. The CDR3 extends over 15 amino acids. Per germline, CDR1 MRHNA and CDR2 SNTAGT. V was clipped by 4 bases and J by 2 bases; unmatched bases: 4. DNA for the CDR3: TGTGCCAGCAGTGGGGGGACTAGCCCCACAGATACGCAGTATTTT. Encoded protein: CASSGGTSPTDTQYF.

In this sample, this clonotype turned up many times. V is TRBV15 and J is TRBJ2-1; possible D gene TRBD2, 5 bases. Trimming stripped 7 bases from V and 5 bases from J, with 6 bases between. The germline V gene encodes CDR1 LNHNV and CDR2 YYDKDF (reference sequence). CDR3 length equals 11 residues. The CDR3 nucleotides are TGTGCCACCATACTAGACAATGAGCAGTTCTTC. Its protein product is CATILDNEQFF.

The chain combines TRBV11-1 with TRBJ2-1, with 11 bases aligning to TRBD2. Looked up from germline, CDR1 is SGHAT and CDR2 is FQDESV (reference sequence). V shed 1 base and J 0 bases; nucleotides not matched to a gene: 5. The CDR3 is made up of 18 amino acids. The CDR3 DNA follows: TGTGCCAGCAGCTTAGTCCTAACTAGCGGGAGCTCCTACAATGAGCAGTTCTTC. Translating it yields CASSLVLTSGSSYNEQFF.

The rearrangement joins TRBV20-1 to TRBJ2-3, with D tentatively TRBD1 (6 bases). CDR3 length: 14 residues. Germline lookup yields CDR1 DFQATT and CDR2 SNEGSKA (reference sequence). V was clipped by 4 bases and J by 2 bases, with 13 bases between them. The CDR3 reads CSANRVFNTDTQYF. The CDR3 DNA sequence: TGCAGTGCTAACAGGGTTTTCAACACAGATACGCAGTATTTT.

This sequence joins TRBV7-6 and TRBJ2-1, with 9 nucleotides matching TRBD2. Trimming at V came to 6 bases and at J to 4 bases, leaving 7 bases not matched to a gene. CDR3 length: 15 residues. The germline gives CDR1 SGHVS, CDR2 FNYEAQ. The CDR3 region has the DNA TGTGCCAGCAGTTTCCTAGCGGGGAGATACAATGAGCAGTTCTTC. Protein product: CASSFLAGRYNEQFF.

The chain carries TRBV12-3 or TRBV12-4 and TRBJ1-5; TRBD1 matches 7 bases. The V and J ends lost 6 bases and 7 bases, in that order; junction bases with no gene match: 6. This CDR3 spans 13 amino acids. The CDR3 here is CASSGGRGQPQHF. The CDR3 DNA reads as TGTGCCAGCAGCGGTGGCAGGGGGCAGCCCCAGCATTTT.